Listed here are 19 T cell receptor beta chains from one sample, sequenced in a study of metastatic and nonmetastatic thyroid tumors. Patients had received no treatment of any kind before thyroid surgery. TCRdb re-clonotyped the PCR reads via MiXCR. The sample records 15,000 or so clones, roughly 24% being singletons. The sample consisted of adjacent normal tissue. The source is a female donor with papillary thyroid cancer or a benign thyroid nodule (not recorded which). Some clones in this sample may be carry-over from other donors' samples.

V gene TRBV27 combines with J gene TRBJ1-6; D not resolved. CDR1 is MNHEY, CDR2 SMNVEV, per germline (reference sequence). V was shortened by 5 bases and J by 14 bases, with 16 bases between the two germline ends. This CDR3 is 13 amino acids long. The CDR3 loop reads CASSPPGYATLHF. In DNA, the CDR3 is TGTGCCAGCAGTCCCCCGGGTTATGCGACCCTCCACTTT.

The chain employs TRBV7-2 and TRBJ2-1, with TRBD2 identical over 12 bases. Germline V CDR1 and CDR2: SGHTA, FQGNSA. The trim removed 5 bases at V and 9 bases at J, leaving 8 bases unmatched. CDR3 length equals 15 residues. CDR3 nucleotides: TGTGCCAGCAGCACCCTAGCGGGAGGGCCGAGTGAGCAGTTCTTC. Its protein product is CASSTLAGGPSEQFF.

The rearrangement uses TRBV6-5 and TRBJ1-1; the match to TRBD1 covers 9 bases. CDR3 size: 17 residues. V was pared by 2 bases and J by 0 bases, with 7 bases of the junction left unmatched. Germline assignment: CDR1 MNHEY and CDR2 SVGAGI. CDR3 sequence: CASSYLPDRGMNTEAFF. In nucleotides, the CDR3 is TGTGCCAGCAGTTACCTACCGGACAGGGGTATGAACACTGAAGCTTTCTTT.

The CDR3 is CASSLENGDEQYF. In DNA, the CDR3 is TGTGCCAGCAGCTTAGAGAACGGGGACGAGCAGTACTTC. The chain joins TRBV7-9 to TRBJ2-7; perhaps TRBD2 as D (5 bases). CDR1 is SEHNR, CDR2 FQNEAQ, per germline (reference sequence). This CDR3 has 13 amino acids. Trimming removed 1 base at V and 5 bases at J, with 9 bases between. Looking up the rest from reference TRBV7-9 and TRBJ2-7 gives the full variable domain: DTGVSQNPRHKITKRGQNVTFRCDPISEHNRLYWYRQTLGQGPEFLTYFQNEAQLEKSRLLSDRFSAERPKGSFSTLEIQRTEQGDSAMYLCASSLENGDEQYFGPGTRLTVT.

This clone showed up many times. This chain uses TRBV6-5 with TRBJ2-7, with 11 bases identical to TRBD2. Germline assignment: CDR1 MNHEY and CDR2 SVGAGI. CDR3 length: 17 amino acids. V was clipped by 1 base and J by 3 bases; unmatched bases: 8. As DNA, the CDR3 is TGTGCCAGCAGTTACTTGGGGAGCCTAGCGGGAGGCTACGAGCAGTACTTC. This translates into CASSYLGSLAGGYEQYF.

J is TRBJ2-3 and V is TRBV2; the match to TRBD2 covers 7 bases. The germline gives CDR1 SNHLY, CDR2 FYNNEI. The CDR3 has 16 amino acids. V trimming: 4 bases; J trimming: 2 bases; junction bases outside the gene matches: 9. The CDR3, as DNA: TGTGCCAGCAGTGGCCCCCCTAGCGGAGACACAGATACGCAGTATTTT. Translated, it gives CASSGPPSGDTDTQYF.

The chain carries TRBV6-1 and TRBJ1-2; D perhaps matches TRBD1 (5 bases). The CDR3 is 15 amino acids. Trimming cost V 6 bases and J 7 bases, with 21 bases left between them. Germline V gene data show CDR1 as MNHNS and CDR2 as SASEGT. In DNA form, the CDR3 reads TGTGCCAGCAGGTTCGGGGACGGAAGTTCCGGTGGCTACACCTTC. Protein product: CASRFGDGSSGGYTF.

This clone showed up just a few times. The chain has TRBV15 and TRBJ1-5, with D unclear. CDR3 length: 15 residues. CDR1 and CDR2 from the germline V gene are LNHNV and YYDKDF (reference sequence). V shed 1 base and J shed 5 bases, with 12 bases lying between them. This CDR3 reads CATSRGGIGYQPQHF. The CDR3 bases are TGTGCCACCAGCAGAGGTGGTATAGGGTATCAGCCCCAGCATTTT.

The V gene is TRBV6-2 or TRBV6-3, the J gene TRBJ1-6; TRBD1 agrees at 7 bases. Germline loops: CDR1 MNHEY, CDR2 SVGEGT. This CDR3 comprises 14 residues. J lost 7 bases, V lost 9 bases, and 9 bases had no gene match. The CDR3 DNA sequence: TGTGCCAGTTTGGACAGGCGTACGAATTCACCCCTCCACTTT. This codes for CASLDRRTNSPLHF.

CDR3 residues: CASSPGPHYEQYV. The CDR3 DNA reads as TGTGCCAGCAGCCCGGGACCCCACTACGAGCAGTACGTC. The chain recombines TRBV12-3 or TRBV12-4 with TRBJ2-7, with D perhaps being TRBD1 or TRBD2 (5 bases each). Between the trimmed V and J ends, which lost 6 bases and 3 bases, there was a span of 12 bases. The CDR3 covers 13 residues.

The sample holds a few counts of this clone. The chain uses TRBV5-4 and TRBJ2-6; D possibly corresponds to TRBD2 (6 bases). V shed 1 base and J shed 1 base, with 9 bases lying between them. Germline-derived CDR1 and CDR2 are SGHNT and YYREEE (reference sequence). This CDR3 spans 16 amino acids. The CDR3 bases are TGTGCCAGCAGCTTGACGGAGGGGTCTGGGGCCAACGTCCTGACTTTC. It yields the protein CASSLTEGSGANVLTF.

The table lists this clone with many counts. This chain joins TRBV3-1 and TRBJ2-5; 7 nucleotides align to TRBD1. V shed 0 bases and J 4 bases; nucleotides not matched to a gene: 5. The CDR3 length is 15 residues. CDR1 LGHDT and CDR2 YNNKEL come from the germline V gene (reference sequence). CDR3 residues: CASSQDRQGGETQYF. DNA for the CDR3: TGTGCCAGCAGCCAAGATAGACAGGGTGGAGAGACCCAGTACTTC.

This clone appeared a few times. The J gene is TRBJ1-2, the V gene TRBV30; TRBD1 matches 8 bases. The V gene end was trimmed by 1 base and the J gene end by 8 bases; junction bases not matched to a gene: 9. This CDR3 is built from 14 residues. Germline V gives CDR1 GTSNPN, CDR2 SVGIG (reference sequence). CDR3 amino acids: CAWSAGQGAEGYTF. The CDR3 DNA reads TGTGCCTGGAGTGCAGGACAGGGAGCTGAGGGCTACACCTTC.

This rearrangement joins TRBV10-3 to TRBJ2-7; D possibly corresponds to TRBD1 (5 bases). The germline V gene has CDR1 ENHRY and CDR2 SYGVKD. The V and J ends lost 4 bases and 6 bases respectively, with 10 bases between them. This CDR3 is built from 12 residues. The CDR3 sequence is CAISVLGPEQYF. DNA for the CDR3: TGTGCCATCAGTGTTCTGGGGCCCGAGCAGTACTTC.

On this clone itself: A read error may produce the germline difference seen at one junction end. The chain is built from TRBV11-2 and TRBJ2-5; TRBD2 might be the D (6 bases). CDR1 is SGHAT and CDR2 is FQNNGV in the germline V gene. This CDR3 is 17 amino acids long. As DNA, the CDR3 is TGTGCCAGCAGCTCACTCCGGGGACCGGGGGAAAGAAACATTCTGTTCTTC. Encoded protein: CASSSLRGPGERNILFF.

The V gene is TRBV4-1, the J gene TRBJ2-7; 8 bases line up with TRBD2. V lost 7 bases to trimming and J lost 0 bases; unmatched junction nucleotides: 8. Germline assignment: CDR1 MGHRA and CDR2 YSYEKL. The CDR3 totals 15 residues. The CDR3 DNA follows: TGCGCCAGCATCTCGCTAGCGGGTAGCTCCTACGAGCAGTACTTC. Its translation: CASISLAGSSYEQYF.

In the case of this clone: This is likely a read error, given that the CDR3 carries no conserved phenylalanine or tryptophan at its end. The limits of the CDR3 on the DNA are not certain, so only TCRdb's listed CDR3 is given. The genes are TRBV6-5 and TRBJ1-5; TRBD1, the table's D call, lacks a check against the DNA. With termini counted, the CDR3 has 15 amino acids. Germline V gives CDR1 MNHEY, CDR2 SVGAGI. The CDR3 reads CASSYSGQAEQPQNL.

The chain combines TRBV6-1 with TRBJ2-7, with TRBD2 identical over 8 bases. The CDR3 spans 13 residues. Germline trimming cut 5 bases from V and 3 bases from J; bases unmatched to any gene: 3. CDR1 is MNHNS, CDR2 SASEGT, per germline. CDR3 sequence reads: CASSRGGDYEQYF. In nucleotides, the CDR3 is TGTGCCAGCAGTCGGGGGGGGGACTACGAGCAGTACTTC.

Comments on this clone: Because it lacks the conserved phenylalanine or tryptophan at the end, this CDR3 is likely a read error. This chain links TRBV7-8 with TRBJ1-4; no clear D. CDR1 and CDR2 from the germline V gene are SGHVS and FQNEAQ. The germline V and J ends were trimmed by 2 bases and 8 bases, with 12 bases remaining between them. This CDR3 has 14 residues. The CDR3 reads CASSLWARGEKLFL. CDR3 nucleotides: TGTGCCAGCAGCTTATGGGCTCGCGGCGAAAAACTGTTTCTT.